Below, 5 T cell receptor beta chains from the same sample are listed, as sequenced in a study of blood T cell repertoires in COVID-19. Measured with immunoSEQ multiplex PCR; TCRdb has only the in-frame clones, and not every one. The table lists about 210,000 clones, around 89% of them singletons. Input material: PBMCs or T cells enriched from blood (not recorded which). The source is a young woman who had recovered from COVID-19.

The chain employs TRBV7-9 and TRBJ1-2; D ambiguous. V lost 2 bases and J lost 2, with 6 bases in between. Germline V gene lookup returns CDR1 SEHNR and CDR2 FQNEAQ (reference sequence). The CDR3 has 13 amino acids. CDR3 in DNA: TGTGCCAGCAGCTTACCCGGGAACTATGGCTACACCTTC. This codes for CASSLPGNYGYTF.

This rearrangement joins TRBV30 to TRBJ1-2; D might be TRBD1 (6 bases). Germline V CDR1 and CDR2: GTSNPN, SVGIG (reference sequence). This CDR3 is 14 amino acids long. Between the trimmed V and J ends, which lost 0 bases and 4 bases, there was a span of 12 bases. The CDR3 loop is CAWSVGGGVYGYTF. In DNA form, the CDR3 reads TGTGCCTGGAGTGTAGGAGGGGGGGTCTATGGCTACACCTTC. Supplemented by reference TRBV30 and TRBJ1-2, the full variable domain reads SQTIHQWPATLVQPVGSPLSLECTVEGTSNPNLYWYRQAAGRGLQLLFYSVGIGQISSEVPQNLSASRPQDRQFILSSKKLLLSDSGFYLCAWSVGGGVYGYTFGSGTRLTVV.

V is TRBV30 and J is TRBJ2-3, with 11 bases fitting TRBD2. V lost 2 bases, J lost 1 base, and 5 bases stayed unmatched. The germline V gene has CDR1 GTSNPN and CDR2 SVGIG (reference sequence). The length of the CDR3 is 16 residues. DNA of the CDR3: TGTGCCTGGAGTAAGATTAGCGGGGGGGGCACAGATACGCAGTATTTT. Protein product: CAWSKISGGGTDTQYF.

This clone was seen once. The chain links TRBV7-7 to TRBJ2-3; 11 bases fit TRBD2. The CDR3 contains 15 residues. V lost 5 bases to trimming and J lost 6 bases; unmatched junction nucleotides: 7. Germline V gives CDR1 SSHAT, CDR2 FNYEAQ (reference sequence). Here the CDR3 reads CASSPLAGEVDTQYF. CDR3 coding DNA: TGTGCCAGCAGCCCACTAGCGGGGGAAGTTGATACGCAGTATTTT.

Comments on this clone: This sample includes further DNA sequences coding for the same CDR3. The J gene is TRBJ1-5, the V gene TRBV12-3 or TRBV12-4; D gene ambiguous. V shed 3 bases and J shed 7 bases, with 4 bases lying between them. The CDR3 length is 11 residues. CDR3 amino acids: CASSFGQPQHF. In DNA form, the CDR3 reads TGTGCCAGCAGTTTTGGCCAGCCCCAGCATTTT.